This T cell receptor beta chain came from a study of OX40 agonist ivuxolimab in advanced cancers. Study-wide results and caveats: There were also nonresponders showing low normalized T-cell clonal expansion. On average, CD8+ T cells had more expanded clones than CD4+.

Here immunoSEQ multiplex PCR was the method, and the copy in TCRdb shows in-frame clones only, minus some. The sample shows approximately 15,000 clones, over 65% of them seen only once. This CDR3 spans 17 amino acids. Trimming at V came to 1 base and at J to 0 bases, leaving 7 bases not matched to a gene. CDR1 and CDR2 from the germline V gene are SGHRS and YFSETQ. As concerns this clone: Its cognate antigen is unknown.

The genes are TRBV5-1 and TRBJ2-1, with 7 bases lining up with TRBD2. Material: CD4+ or CD8+ T cells sorted from blood, obtained in a trial of the OX40 agonist ivuxolimab. The receptor comes from an adult with an advanced solid tumor such as melanoma, head and neck, liver or kidney cancer. CDR3 region: CASSLNSGLSSYNEQFF. In DNA, the CDR3 is TGCGCCAGCAGCTTGAATAGCGGGTTAAGCTCCTACAATGAGCAGTTCTTC. Full variable domain (rest looked up from reference TRBV5-1 and TRBJ2-1): KAGVTQTPRYLIKTRGQQVTLSCSPISGHRSVSWYQQTPGQGLQFLFEYFSETQRNKGNFPGRFSGRQFSNSRSEMNVSTLELGDSALYLCASSLNSGLSSYNEQFFGPGTRLTVL.